The source of this TCR beta chain is a study of blood T cell repertoires in COVID-19. Study at large: COVID-19 samples from acute and convalescent phases originated in the United States, Italy and Spain. Sources were T cells, B-cell-depleted T cells, or PBMCs; the material itself was cDNA or gDNA.

Germline values: CDR1 LGHDT, CDR2 YNNKEL (reference sequence). Trimming shortened V by 4 bases and J by 7 bases, and 11 bases separated the two germline ends. The CDR3 totals 12 residues. Per the authors' pipeline: Estimation of nucleated cell counts relied on the amplification of reference gene primers. Libraries were prepared by immunoSEQ multiplex PCR; TCRdb keeps only in-frame clonotypes and omits some of them. Clone size and V and J calls were adopted from that table, with D and trimming inferred from the DNA. The table lists about 120,000 clones, 85% to 90% of them singletons. This receptor was obtained from a woman aged 70-85 years with acute or convalescent COVID-19. Sequencing used peripheral blood. The rearrangement joins TRBV3-1 (or the pseudogene TRBV3-2) to TRBJ2-7; TRBD2 is a possible D gene (6 bases). CDR3 loop: CASSPPSEEQYF. In nucleotides, the CDR3 is TGTGCCAGCAGCCCACCTAGCGAGGAGCAGTACTTC.